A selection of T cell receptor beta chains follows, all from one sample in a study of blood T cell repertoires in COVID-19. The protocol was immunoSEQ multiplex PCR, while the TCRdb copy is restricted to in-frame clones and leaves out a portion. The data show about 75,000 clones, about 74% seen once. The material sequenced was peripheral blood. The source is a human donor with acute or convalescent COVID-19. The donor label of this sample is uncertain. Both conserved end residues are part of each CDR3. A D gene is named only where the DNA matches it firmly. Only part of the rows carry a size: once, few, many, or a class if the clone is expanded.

CDR3 protein: CASSVDQGALGNTIYF; CDR3 DNA: TGTGCCAGCAGCGTAGACCAAGGAGCCCTTGGAAACACCATATATTTT; J gene: TRBJ1-3; CDR3 length: 16; clone size: -; V gene: TRBV9; D gene: -
CDR3 protein: CASSYGGAGREQETQYF; CDR3 DNA: TGTGCCAGCAGTTACGGCGGCGCCGGGAGGGAGCAGGAGACCCAGTACTTC; J gene: TRBJ2-5; CDR3 length: 17; clone size: -; V gene: TRBV6-2/TRBV6-3; D gene: TRBD2
CDR3 protein: CASSPPDKLPLHF; CDR3 DNA: TGCGCCAGCAGCCCCCCGGACAAGCTCCCCCTCCACTTT; J gene: TRBJ1-6; CDR3 length: 13; clone size: -; V gene: TRBV4-1; D gene: -
CDR3 protein: CASSPEAGGYNEQFF; CDR3 DNA: TGTGCCAGCAGCCCTGAAGCGGGGGGATACAATGAGCAGTTCTTC; J gene: TRBJ2-1; CDR3 length: 15; clone size: -; V gene: TRBV5-4; D gene: TRBD2
CDR3 protein: CASTLRGPTDTQYF; CDR3 DNA: TGTGCCAGCACCCTCAGGGGTCCCACAGATACGCAGTATTTT; J gene: TRBJ2-3; CDR3 length: 14; clone size: -; V gene: TRBV27; D gene: -
CDR3 protein: CASSLGGRGKQYF; CDR3 DNA: TGTGCCAGCAGCTTAGGGGGTAGGGGGAAGCAGTACTTC; J gene: TRBJ2-7; CDR3 length: 13; clone size: -; V gene: TRBV7-2; D gene: -
CDR3 protein: CASKGRGGNRGEQYF; CDR3 DNA: TGTGCCAGCAAAGGGAGGGGCGGGAACCGGGGGGAGCAGTACTTC; J gene: TRBJ2-7; CDR3 length: 15; clone size: -; V gene: TRBV27; D gene: TRBD2
CDR3 protein: CASSSTGTSLVTQYF; CDR3 DNA: TGTGCCAGCAGCTCAACCGGGACTAGCTTAGTCACGCAGTATTTT; J gene: TRBJ2-3; CDR3 length: 15; clone size: once; V gene: TRBV7-2; D gene: TRBD2
CDR3 protein: CASSMAGGHPSNIQYF; CDR3 DNA: TGTGCCAGTAGTATGGCGGGAGGTCACCCATCGAACATTCAGTACTTC; J gene: TRBJ2-4; CDR3 length: 16; clone size: few; V gene: TRBV19; D gene: TRBD2
CDR3 protein: CASSISLWGPYEQYF; CDR3 DNA: TGTGCCAGTAGTATTTCCTTGTGGGGGCCCTACGAGCAGTACTTC; J gene: TRBJ2-7; CDR3 length: 15; clone size: -; V gene: TRBV19; D gene: -
CDR3 protein: CASSQDGRGGYTF; CDR3 DNA: TGTGCCAGCAGCCAAGATGGGAGGGGCGGCTACACCTTC; J gene: TRBJ1-2; CDR3 length: 13; clone size: -; V gene: TRBV3-1/TRBV3-2; D gene: -
CDR3 protein: CASRGRGENQPQHF; CDR3 DNA: TGTGCCAGTAGGGGCAGGGGGGAGAATCAGCCCCAGCATTTT; J gene: TRBJ1-5; CDR3 length: 14; clone size: few; V gene: TRBV19; D gene: TRBD1
CDR3 protein: CAWSVGQDRAF; CDR3 DNA: TGTGCCTGGAGTGTTGGCCAGGACAGGGCCTTC; J gene: TRBJ2-7; CDR3 length: 11; clone size: -; V gene: TRBV30; D gene: TRBD1
CDR3 protein: CASSLTGGTDTQYF; CDR3 DNA: TGTGCCAGCAGTCTGACAGGAGGCACAGATACGCAGTATTTT; J gene: TRBJ2-3; CDR3 length: 14; clone size: -; V gene: TRBV2; D gene: -
CDR3 protein: CASRDWRYNSPLHF; CDR3 DNA: TGTGCCAGTAGAGACTGGCGCTATAATTCACCCCTCCACTTT; J gene: TRBJ1-6; CDR3 length: 14; clone size: -; V gene: TRBV19; D gene: -
CDR3 protein: CASSLQLAGTWETQYF; CDR3 DNA: TGTGCCAGCAGCTTGCAACTAGCGGGAACTTGGGAGACCCAGTACTTC; J gene: TRBJ2-5; CDR3 length: 16; clone size: few; V gene: TRBV5-5; D gene: TRBD2
CDR3 protein: CASSLWGGASNQPQHF; CDR3 DNA: TGTGCCAGCAGTTTATGGGGGGGGGCAAGCAATCAGCCCCAGCATTTT; J gene: TRBJ1-5; CDR3 length: 16; clone size: -; V gene: TRBV28; D gene: -
CDR3 protein: CASSAMGQGHTIYF; CDR3 DNA: TGTGCCAGCAGCGCAATGGGACAGGGACACACCATATATTTT; J gene: TRBJ1-3; CDR3 length: 14; clone size: -; V gene: TRBV2; D gene: TRBD1
CDR3 protein: CASSRGQGHSPLHF; CDR3 DNA: TGCGCCAGCAGCCGGGGACAGGGGCATTCACCCCTCCACTTT; J gene: TRBJ1-6; CDR3 length: 14; clone size: -; V gene: TRBV4-3; D gene: TRBD1
CDR3 protein: CASSLAGPEPQHF; CDR3 DNA: TGCGCCAGCAGCTTGGCAGGGCCCGAGCCCCAGCATTTT; J gene: TRBJ1-5; CDR3 length: 13; clone size: -; V gene: TRBV5-1; D gene: -
CDR3 protein: CASSEAGGDYNEQFF; CDR3 DNA: TGTGCCAGCAGTGAAGCGGGAGGGGACTACAATGAGCAGTTCTTC; J gene: TRBJ2-1; CDR3 length: 15; clone size: -; V gene: TRBV6-1; D gene: TRBD2
CDR3 protein: CASAPQGMNTEAFF; CDR3 DNA: TGTGCCAGCGCCCCACAGGGGATGAACACTGAAGCTTTCTTT; J gene: TRBJ1-1; CDR3 length: 14; clone size: -; V gene: TRBV7-2; D gene: TRBD1
CDR3 protein: CASSQAPGLKETQYF; CDR3 DNA: TGTGCCAGCAGCCAAGCGCCGGGACTAAAAGAGACCCAGTACTTC; J gene: TRBJ2-5; CDR3 length: 15; clone size: -; V gene: TRBV5-6; D gene: TRBD2
CDR3 protein: CASSYFTGGGDDEAFF; CDR3 DNA: TGTGCCAGCAGTTATTTCACCGGCGGCGGGGATGATGAAGCTTTCTTT; J gene: TRBJ1-1; CDR3 length: 16; clone size: -; V gene: TRBV6-2/TRBV6-3; D gene: -